This TCR beta chain was captured by sequencing in a study of cytomegalovirus exposure and HLA in healthy donors. In its sample, this clone was seen a few times. The PCR employed 60 Vbeta primers together with 13 Jbeta primers. Sequencing was performed with immunoSEQ multiplex PCR; in TCRdb, only in-frame clones are kept and a portion is missing. The sample has roughly 180,000 clones, roughly 8.7% seen once. Source material: PBMCs. The sequence was collected from a woman aged 25 to 39 in good health and CMV-seropositive.

Written as DNA, the CDR3 is TGTGCCAGCGAGGGAATAGATGAAAAACTGTTTTTT. The encoded protein is CASEGIDEKLFF. The gene calls are TRBV25-1 and TRBJ1-4; no clear D gene. CDR1 is MGHDK and CDR2 is SYGVNS in the germline V gene. The length of the CDR3 is 12 residues. V lost 8 bases and J 6 bases, leaving 10 bases between the germline ends. The variable domain in full, completed from reference TRBV25-1 and TRBJ1-4, reads EADIYQTPRYLVIGTGKKITLECSQTMGHDKMYWYQQDPGMELHLIHYSYGVNSTEKGDLSSESTVSRIRTEHFPLTLESARPSHTSQYLCASEGIDEKLFFGSGTQLSVL.